Presented here are 10 T cell receptor beta chains from one specimen sequenced in a study of PD-1 blockade in mismatch repair-deficient tumors. Generated by immunoSEQ multiplex PCR, the TCRdb table keeps only in-frame clones and is missing some. Found here are some 97,000 clones, 82% of them singletons; the top ten hold about 6.3%. Here the sequenced sample was peripheral blood, taken approximately 8 months after starting pembrolizumab. The receptors here all came from an adult with mismatch repair-deficient cancer.

The chain carries TRBV18 and TRBJ2-5; D gene unclear. Germline V gene data show CDR1 as KGHSH and CDR2 as LQKENI. The CDR3 has 13 residues. V was clipped by 2 bases and J by 0 bases, with 4 bases between them. The CDR3: CASSPNNQETQYF. DNA for the CDR3: TGTGCCAGCTCACCAAACAACCAAGAGACCCAGTACTTC. Drawing the rest from reference TRBV18 and TRBJ2-5, the complete variable domain is NAGVMQNPRHLVRRRGQEARLRCSPMKGHSHVYWYRQLPEEGLKFMVYLQKENIIDESGMPKERFSAEFPKEGPSILRIQQVVRGDSAAYFCASSPNNQETQYFGPGTRLLVL.

This chain connects TRBV29-1 to TRBJ2-1, with D possibly TRBD2 on 5 matching bases. CDR3 size: 13 residues. CDR1 SQVTM and CDR2 ANQGSEA come from the germline V gene. The ends were cut back, 1 base at V and 6 bases at J, with 10 bases in the middle. The CDR3 reads CSVEVSAGNEQFF. DNA of the CDR3: TGCAGCGTTGAAGTCTCGGCGGGCAATGAGCAGTTCTTC.

V usage is TRBV6-4 and J usage is TRBJ2-7, with D possibly TRBD2 on 6 matching bases. V gave up 5 bases and J gave up 7 bases, with 15 bases separating them. The CDR3 runs to 13 residues. Germline V gene data show CDR1 as MRHNA and CDR2 as SNTAGT. CDR3 in amino acids: CASSSTGTVEQYF. The CDR3 nucleotides read TGTGCCAGCAGTTCGACCGGGACTGTTGAGCAGTACTTC.

This rearrangement joins TRBV7-6 to TRBJ2-1, with a tentative D call TRBD2 (6 bases). Germline assignment: CDR1 SGHVS and CDR2 FNYEAQ. This CDR3 has 18 amino acids. Deletions cut 5 bases from V and 3 bases from J, with 23 bases between. The CDR3 nucleotides read TGTGCCAGCAGCGCAACCGGGACTGCGAGGGTCTACTACAATGAGCAGTTCTTC. Translation: CASSATGTARVYYNEQFF.

The chain carries TRBV18 and TRBJ1-2, with 7 bases identical to TRBD1. V trimming: 5 bases; J trimming: 5 bases; junction bases outside the gene matches: 8. The germline V gene has CDR1 KGHSH and CDR2 LQKENI. The CDR3 spans 14 residues. For the CDR3, the DNA is TGTGCCAGCTCAGGACAGGAGGGACCGTATGGCTACACCTTC. Protein: CASSGQEGPYGYTF. Together with reference TRBV18 and TRBJ1-2, the CDR3 gives the full variable domain: NAGVMQNPRHLVRRRGQEARLRCSPMKGHSHVYWYRQLPEEGLKFMVYLQKENIIDESGMPKERFSAEFPKEGPSILRIQQVVRGDSAAYFCASSGQEGPYGYTFGSGTRLTVV.

The rearrangement links TRBV2 to TRBJ2-2; no definite D call. The CDR3 consists of 12 residues. Trimming removed 8 bases from V and 1 base from J, with 5 bases in between. Germline V gives CDR1 SNHLY, CDR2 FYNNEI. CDR3: CASWGNTGELFF. The CDR3 coding sequence is TGTGCCAGCTGGGGGAACACCGGGGAGCTGTTTTTT.

CDR3 protein: CAIMPLGSNEQFF. The CDR3 DNA reads TGTGCCATCATGCCACTAGGTTCCAATGAGCAGTTCTTC. This chain uses TRBV10-3 with TRBJ2-1, with D maybe TRBD2 (5 bases). The CDR3 spans 13 residues. Germline loops: CDR1 ENHRY, CDR2 SYGVKD. V was pared by 7 bases and J by 6 bases, with 13 bases between.

The table lists this clone with many counts. V usage is TRBV7-8 and J usage is TRBJ1-4; possible D gene TRBD1, 5 bases. The CDR3 is 13 amino acids. Trimming shortened V by 8 bases and J by 5 bases, and 12 bases separated the two germline ends. The germline V gene encodes CDR1 SGHVS and CDR2 FQNEAQ. The CDR3 is CASSRGVNEKLFF. The CDR3, as DNA: TGTGCCAGCTCGAGGGGTGTGAATGAAAAACTGTTTTTT.

To note about this clone: Germline is not matched at one junction end, which may reflect a read error. V is TRBV6-4 and J is TRBJ1-4; 7 bases match TRBD1. Germline values: CDR1 MRHNA, CDR2 SNTAGT. This CDR3 is built from 15 residues. The CDR3 here is CASIDPGGWDEKLFF. Here the CDR3 DNA reads TGTGCCAGCATTGACCCAGGGGGATGGGATGAAAAACTGTTTTTT.

The chain links TRBV4-2 to TRBJ2-5; D might be TRBD2 (5 bases). Looked up from germline, CDR1 is LGHNA and CDR2 is YNFKEQ. The CDR3 has 16 residues. The V gene lost 4 bases and the J gene lost 0 bases, with 15 bases spanning the gap. The CDR3 DNA is TGTGCCAGCAGCCCCGTGGGAGACTCGTACCAAGAGACCCAGTACTTC. Translated: CASSPVGDSYQETQYF.